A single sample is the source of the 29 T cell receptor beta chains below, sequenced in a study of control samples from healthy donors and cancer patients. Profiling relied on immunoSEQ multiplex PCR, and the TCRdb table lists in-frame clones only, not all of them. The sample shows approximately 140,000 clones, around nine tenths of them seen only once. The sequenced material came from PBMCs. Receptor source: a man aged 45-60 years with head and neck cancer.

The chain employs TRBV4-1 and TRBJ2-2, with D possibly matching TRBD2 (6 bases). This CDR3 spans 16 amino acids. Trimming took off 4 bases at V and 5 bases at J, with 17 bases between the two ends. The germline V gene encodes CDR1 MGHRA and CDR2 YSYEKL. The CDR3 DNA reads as TGCGCCAGCAGCCCTAGCCGGGACTGGCAAACCGGGGAGCTGTTTTTT. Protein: CASSPSRDWQTGELFF.

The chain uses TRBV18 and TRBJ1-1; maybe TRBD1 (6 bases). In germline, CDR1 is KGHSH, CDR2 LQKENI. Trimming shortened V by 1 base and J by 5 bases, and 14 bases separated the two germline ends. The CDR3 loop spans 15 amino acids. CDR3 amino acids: CASSPQEGVWTEAFF. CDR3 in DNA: TGTGCCAGCTCACCACAGGAGGGGGTTTGGACTGAAGCTTTCTTT.

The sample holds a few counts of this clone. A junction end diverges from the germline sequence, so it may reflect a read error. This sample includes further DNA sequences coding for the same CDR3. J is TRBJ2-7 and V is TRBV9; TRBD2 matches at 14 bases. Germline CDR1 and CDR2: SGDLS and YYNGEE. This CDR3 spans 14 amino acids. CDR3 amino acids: CASSPGLAGGLRDF. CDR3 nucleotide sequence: TGTGCCAGCAGCCCAGGACTAGCGGGGGGTCTAAGGGACTTC.

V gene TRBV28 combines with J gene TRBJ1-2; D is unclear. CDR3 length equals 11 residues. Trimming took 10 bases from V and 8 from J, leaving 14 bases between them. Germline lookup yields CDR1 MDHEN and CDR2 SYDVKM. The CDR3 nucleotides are TGTGCCACTGGTAGTGCTCGGGGCTACACCTTC. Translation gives CATGSARGYTF.

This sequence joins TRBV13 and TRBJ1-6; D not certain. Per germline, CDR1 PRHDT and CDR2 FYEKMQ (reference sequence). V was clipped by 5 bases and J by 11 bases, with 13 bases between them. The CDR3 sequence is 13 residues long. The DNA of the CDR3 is TGTGCCAGCAGCCGTGACCAGAACCCACCCCTCCACTTT. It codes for CASSRDQNPPLHF. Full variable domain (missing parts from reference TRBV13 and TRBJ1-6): AAGVIQSPRHLIKEKRETATLKCYPIPRHDTVYWYQQGPGQDPQFLISFYEKMQSDKGSIPDRFSAQQFSDYHSELNMSSLELGDSALYFCASSRDQNPPLHFGNGTRLTVT.

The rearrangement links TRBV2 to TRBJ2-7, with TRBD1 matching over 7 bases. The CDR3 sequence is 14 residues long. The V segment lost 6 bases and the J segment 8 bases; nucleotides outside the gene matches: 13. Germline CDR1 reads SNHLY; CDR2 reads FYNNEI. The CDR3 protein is CASRVDRVFRKQYF. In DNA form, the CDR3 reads TGTGCCAGCAGAGTCGACAGGGTTTTTCGGAAGCAGTACTTC.

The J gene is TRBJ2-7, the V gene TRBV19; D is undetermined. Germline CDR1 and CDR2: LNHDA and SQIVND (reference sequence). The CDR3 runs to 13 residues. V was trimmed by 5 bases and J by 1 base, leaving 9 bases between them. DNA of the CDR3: TGTGCCAGTAGTCGGAGAGGATCCTACGAGCAGTACTTC. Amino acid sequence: CASSRRGSYEQYF.

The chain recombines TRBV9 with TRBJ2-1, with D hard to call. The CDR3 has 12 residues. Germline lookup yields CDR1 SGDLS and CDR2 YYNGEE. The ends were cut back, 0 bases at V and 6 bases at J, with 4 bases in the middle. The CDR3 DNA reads TGTGCCAGCAGCGTAGCGGCCAATGAGCAGTTCTTC. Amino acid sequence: CASSVAANEQFF.

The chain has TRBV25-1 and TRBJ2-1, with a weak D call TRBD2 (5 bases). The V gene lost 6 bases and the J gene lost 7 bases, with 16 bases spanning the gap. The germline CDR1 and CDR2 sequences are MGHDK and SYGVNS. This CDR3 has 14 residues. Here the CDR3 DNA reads TGTGCCAGCAGCCCAACCCTAGCTGGGAATGAGCAGTTCTTC. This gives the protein CASSPTLAGNEQFF. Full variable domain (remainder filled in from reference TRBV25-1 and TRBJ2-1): EADIYQTPRYLVIGTGKKITLECSQTMGHDKMYWYQQDPGMELHLIHYSYGVNSTEKGDLSSESTVSRIRTEHFPLTLESARPSHTSQYLCASSPTLAGNEQFFGPGTRLTVL.

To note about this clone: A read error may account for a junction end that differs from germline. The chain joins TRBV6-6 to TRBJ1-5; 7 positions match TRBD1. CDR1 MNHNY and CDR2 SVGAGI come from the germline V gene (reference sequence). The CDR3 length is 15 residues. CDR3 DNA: TGTGCCCGCAGGGGGGCGGGGGGAGACAATCAGCCCCAGCATTTT. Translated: CARRGAGGDNQPQHF.

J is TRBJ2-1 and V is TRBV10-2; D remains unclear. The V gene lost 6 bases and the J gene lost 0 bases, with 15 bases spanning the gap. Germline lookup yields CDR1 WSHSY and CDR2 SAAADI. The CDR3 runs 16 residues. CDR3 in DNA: TGCGCCAGCAGCCACCCTTGGGTCAGCTCCTACAATGAGCAGTTCTTC. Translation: CASSHPWVSSYNEQFF.

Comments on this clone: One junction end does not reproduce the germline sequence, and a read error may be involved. The CDR3 DNA sequence: TGTGCCAGCCCATCCAACCAGGTGGGGGCCTTGGAATTC. This codes for CASPSNQVGALEF. The chain carries TRBV7-9 and TRBJ1-2, with a tentative D call TRBD1 (6 bases). This CDR3 has 13 amino acids. In germline, CDR1 is SEHNR, CDR2 FQNEAQ (reference sequence).

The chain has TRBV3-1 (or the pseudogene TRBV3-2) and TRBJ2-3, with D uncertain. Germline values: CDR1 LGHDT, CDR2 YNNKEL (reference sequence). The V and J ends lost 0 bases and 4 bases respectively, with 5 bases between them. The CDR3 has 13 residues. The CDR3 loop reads CASSQEFPDTQYF. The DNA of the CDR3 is TGTGCCAGCAGCCAAGAGTTCCCAGATACGCAGTATTTT.

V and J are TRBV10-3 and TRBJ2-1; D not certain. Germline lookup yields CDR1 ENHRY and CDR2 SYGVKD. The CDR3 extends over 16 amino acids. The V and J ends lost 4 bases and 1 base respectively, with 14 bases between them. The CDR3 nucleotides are TGTGCCATCAGTGGGCCTGGTGGGGTTTCCTACAATGAGCAGTTCTTC. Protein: CAISGPGGVSYNEQFF.

CDR3 sequence reads: CASSLIGTSNDEQYF. CDR3 nucleotides: TGTGCCAGCAGTTTAATTGGGACTAGCAACGACGAGCAGTACTTC. The V gene is TRBV27, the J gene TRBJ2-7; 9 bases align to TRBD2. Germline trimming cut 2 bases from V and 5 bases from J; bases unmatched to any gene: 7. The CDR3 is 15 amino acids. Germline CDR1 MNHEY, CDR2 SMNVEV (reference sequence).

The CDR3 coding sequence is TGCGCCAGCAGCCTGCAGGGGGCCGGGGAGCTGTTTTTT. This encodes CASSLQGAGELFF. This chain uses TRBV4-1 with TRBJ2-2, with 7 bases identical to TRBD1. The CDR3 spans 13 residues. Germline CDR1 reads MGHRA; CDR2 reads YSYEKL. Trimming cost V 4 bases and J 6 bases; bases outside gene matches: 2.

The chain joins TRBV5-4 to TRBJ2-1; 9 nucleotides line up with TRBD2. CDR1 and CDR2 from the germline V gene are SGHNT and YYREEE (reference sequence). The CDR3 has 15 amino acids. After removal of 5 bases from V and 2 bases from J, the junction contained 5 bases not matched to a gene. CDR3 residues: CASRTGTSPYNEQFF. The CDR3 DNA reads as TGTGCCAGCAGAACCGGGACTAGCCCCTACAATGAGCAGTTCTTC.

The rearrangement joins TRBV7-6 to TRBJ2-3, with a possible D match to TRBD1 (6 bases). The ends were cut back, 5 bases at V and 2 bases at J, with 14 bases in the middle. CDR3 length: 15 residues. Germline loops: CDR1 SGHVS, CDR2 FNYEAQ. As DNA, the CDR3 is TGTGCCAGCAGCCCCGACAGGTCTAACACAGATACGCAGTATTTT. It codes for CASSPDRSNTDTQYF.

The CDR3 loop is CASSEDRSYEQYF. The CDR3 DNA is TGTGCCAGCAGTGAGGATAGATCCTACGAGCAGTACTTC. This chain joins TRBV2 and TRBJ2-7; D is unresolved. The germline V and J ends were trimmed by 3 bases and 1 base, with 7 bases remaining between them. From germline, CDR1 is SNHLY and CDR2 FYNNEI. This CDR3 is built from 13 residues.

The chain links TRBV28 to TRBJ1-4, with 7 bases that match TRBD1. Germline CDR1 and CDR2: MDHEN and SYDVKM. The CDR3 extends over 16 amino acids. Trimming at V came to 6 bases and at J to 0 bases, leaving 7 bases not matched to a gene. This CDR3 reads CASSPGQTATNEKLFF. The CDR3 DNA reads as TGTGCCAGCAGCCCGGGACAGACCGCAACTAATGAAAAACTGTTTTTT.

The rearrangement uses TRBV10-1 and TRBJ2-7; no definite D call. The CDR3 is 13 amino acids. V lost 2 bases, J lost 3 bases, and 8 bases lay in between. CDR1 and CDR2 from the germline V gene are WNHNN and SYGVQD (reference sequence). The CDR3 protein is CASSEGADYEQYF. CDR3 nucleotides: TGCGCCAGCAGTGAGGGTGCGGACTACGAGCAGTACTTC.

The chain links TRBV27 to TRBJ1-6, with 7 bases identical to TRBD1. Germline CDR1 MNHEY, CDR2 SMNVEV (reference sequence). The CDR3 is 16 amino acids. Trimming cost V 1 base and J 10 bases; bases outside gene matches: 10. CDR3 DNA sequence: TGTGCCAGCAGTTTATACACAGGGGCTGGGGGATCACCCCTCCACTTT. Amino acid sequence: CASSLYTGAGGSPLHF.

The CDR3 sequence is CASSPAVEGSSYNSPLHF. Here the CDR3 DNA reads TGTGCCAGCAGTCCTGCCGTTGAAGGGAGCTCCTATAATTCACCCCTCCACTTT. The chain is built from TRBV28 and TRBJ1-6; D ambiguous. The germline V gene encodes CDR1 MDHEN and CDR2 SYDVKM. V was pared by 5 bases and J by 0 bases, with 17 bases between. This CDR3 contains 18 residues.

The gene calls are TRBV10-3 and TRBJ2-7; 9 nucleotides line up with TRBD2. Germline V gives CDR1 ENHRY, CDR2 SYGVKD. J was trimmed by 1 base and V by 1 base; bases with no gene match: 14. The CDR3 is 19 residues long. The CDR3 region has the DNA TGTGCCATCAGTGAGTACGGGGTAGCGGGGGAAAGTAAGTCCTACGAGCAGTACTTC. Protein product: CAISEYGVAGESKSYEQYF.

CDR3: CASSLRSPPGRNTEAFF. The DNA of the CDR3 is TGTGCCAGCAGCTTAAGATCCCCGCCAGGGCGGAACACTGAAGCTTTCTTT. V usage is TRBV11-2 and J usage is TRBJ1-1; maybe TRBD1 (5 bases). This CDR3 comprises 17 residues. Germline loops: CDR1 SGHAT, CDR2 FQNNGV. V gave up 2 bases and J gave up 1 base, with 17 bases separating them. Complete variable domain (other parts from reference TRBV11-2 and TRBJ1-1): EAGVAQSPRYKIIEKRQSVAFWCNPISGHATLYWYQQILGQGPKLLIQFQNNGVVDDSQLPKDRFSAERLKGVDSTLKIQPAKLEDSAVYLCASSLRSPPGRNTEAFFGQGTRLTVV.

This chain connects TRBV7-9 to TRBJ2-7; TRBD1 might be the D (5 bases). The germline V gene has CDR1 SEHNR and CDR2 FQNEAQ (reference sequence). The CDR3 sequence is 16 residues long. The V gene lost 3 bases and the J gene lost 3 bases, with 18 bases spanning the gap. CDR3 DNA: TGTGCCAGCAGCTTCTCAAAGACGATGCAGGGCTACGAGCAGTACTTC. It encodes CASSFSKTMQGYEQYF.

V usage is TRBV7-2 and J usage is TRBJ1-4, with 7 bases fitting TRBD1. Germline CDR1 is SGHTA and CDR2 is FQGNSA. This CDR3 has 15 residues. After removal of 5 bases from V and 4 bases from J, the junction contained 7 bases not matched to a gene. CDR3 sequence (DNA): TGTGCCAGCAGCCCCGACAGGGCCTTTAATGAAAAACTGTTTTTT. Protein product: CASSPDRAFNEKLFF.

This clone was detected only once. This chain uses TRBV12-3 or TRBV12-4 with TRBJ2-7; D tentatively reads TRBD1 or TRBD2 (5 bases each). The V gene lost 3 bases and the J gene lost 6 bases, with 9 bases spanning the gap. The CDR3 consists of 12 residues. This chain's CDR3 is CASSFTGGEQYF. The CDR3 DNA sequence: TGTGCCAGCAGTTTCACAGGAGGCGAGCAGTACTTC.

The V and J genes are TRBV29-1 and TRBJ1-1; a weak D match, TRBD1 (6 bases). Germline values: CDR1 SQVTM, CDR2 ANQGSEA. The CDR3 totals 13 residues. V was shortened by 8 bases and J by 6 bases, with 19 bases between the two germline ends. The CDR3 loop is CSTTTGSFSEAFF. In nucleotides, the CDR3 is TGCAGCACAACTACAGGGAGTTTTTCTGAAGCTTTCTTT.